This is a list of T cell receptor beta chains from one sample in a study of blood T cell repertoires in COVID-19. Measured with immunoSEQ multiplex PCR; TCRdb has only the in-frame clones, and not every one. The sample lists 300,000 to 450,000 clones; approximately 89% were seen once. Sequencing used peripheral blood. These receptors were collected from a woman in her twenties or thirties with COVID-19, enrolled during active disease. Each CDR3 is given with its conserved first and last residue. The D gene is left open where the match is weak. Expanded clones get a size class; other rows say once, few or many, or leave the size out.

size: NA
J: TRBJ1-5
V: TRBV6-2/TRBV6-3
D: TRBD1
CDR3: CASSYHRTGGGQPQHF
DNA: TGTGCCAGCAGTTACCACCGTACAGGGGGCGGGCAGCCCCAGCATTTT

size: NA
J: TRBJ1-5
V: TRBV10-3
D: NA
CDR3: CAISESVGARPQHF
DNA: TGTGCCATCAGTGAGTCTGTGGGGGCTAGGCCCCAGCATTTT

size: few
J: TRBJ1-1
V: TRBV6-5
D: NA
CDR3: CASSPSRGDTEAFF
DNA: TGTGCCAGCAGTCCGTCCCGTGGAGACACTGAAGCTTTCTTT

size: NA
J: TRBJ1-1
V: TRBV5-1
D: NA
CDR3: CASSLGGGLGTEAFF
DNA: TGCGCCAGCAGCTTGGGAGGGGGTTTAGGCACTGAAGCTTTCTTT

size: NA
J: TRBJ2-3
V: TRBV5-4
D: TRBD2
CDR3: CASSEGLAGATDTQYF
DNA: TGTGCCAGCAGCGAGGGACTAGCGGGAGCCACAGATACGCAGTATTTT

size: few
J: TRBJ2-7
V: TRBV7-9
D: NA
CDR3: CASSPWDTSYEQYF
DNA: TGTGCCAGCAGCCCTTGGGACACTTCCTACGAGCAGTACTTC

size: once
J: TRBJ1-2
V: TRBV7-9
D: NA
CDR3: CASSPSVGGEDGYTF
DNA: TGTGCCAGCAGCCCTAGCGTGGGGGGGGAAGATGGCTACACCTTC

size: NA
J: TRBJ1-3
V: TRBV12-2
D: NA
CDR3: CASRTHPGQGSGNTIYF
DNA: TGTGCAAGTCGCACGCATCCGGGACAGGGGTCTGGAAACACCATATATTTT

size: NA
J: TRBJ2-5
V: TRBV24-1
D: TRBD1
CDR3: CATSDNRGQKETQYF
DNA: TGTGCCACCAGTGATAATAGGGGGCAGAAGGAGACCCAGTACTTC

size: NA
J: TRBJ2-1
V: TRBV7-3
D: NA
CDR3: CASSSWRFNEQFF
DNA: TGTGCCAGCAGCTCTTGGCGGTTCAATGAGCAGTTCTTC

size: NA
J: TRBJ2-2
V: TRBV9
D: NA
CDR3: CASSVEEAGELFF
DNA: TGTGCCAGCAGCGTAGAAGAGGCAGGGGAGCTGTTTTTT

size: NA
J: TRBJ2-2
V: TRBV6-1
D: NA
CDR3: CASSEVQGANTGELFF
DNA: TGTGCCAGCAGTGAGGTCCAGGGCGCGAACACCGGGGAGCTGTTTTTT

size: NA
J: TRBJ1-1
V: TRBV4-1
D: TRBD1
CDR3: CASSAGQGSTEAFF
DNA: TGCGCCAGCAGCGCGGGACAGGGGAGCACTGAAGCTTTCTTT

size: NA
J: TRBJ2-1
V: TRBV3-1/TRBV3-2
D: NA
CDR3: CASSLEVPGLNEQFF
DNA: TGTGCCAGCAGCCTCGAGGTGCCCGGTTTAAATGAGCAGTTCTTC

size: NA
J: TRBJ2-1
V: TRBV5-1
D: TRBD2
CDR3: CASRRTSGDYNEQFF
DNA: TGCGCCAGCAGAAGGACTAGCGGGGACTACAATGAGCAGTTCTTC

size: NA
J: TRBJ2-1
V: TRBV5-1
D: TRBD2
CDR3: CASSTGLAGVGEQFF
DNA: TGCGCCAGCAGCACCGGACTAGCGGGAGTGGGAGAGCAGTTCTTC

size: NA
J: TRBJ2-2
V: TRBV28
D: NA
CDR3: CASHPEPEGFTGELFF
DNA: TGTGCCAGCCACCCGGAACCAGAGGGTTTTACCGGGGAGCTGTTTTTT

size: NA
J: TRBJ2-1
V: TRBV7-3
D: NA
CDR3: CASSPTGDSYNEQFF
DNA: TGTGCCAGCAGCCCGACAGGAGATTCCTACAATGAGCAGTTCTTC

size: NA
J: TRBJ2-1
V: TRBV3-1/TRBV3-2
D: TRBD2
CDR3: CASSQLTSGHNEQFF
DNA: TGTGCCAGCAGCCAACTGACTAGCGGCCACAATGAGCAGTTCTTC

size: few
J: TRBJ2-1
V: TRBV4-1
D: TRBD2
CDR3: CASSQDGRAYNEQFF
DNA: TGCGCCAGCAGCCAAGACGGGAGGGCCTACAATGAGCAGTTCTTC

size: NA
J: TRBJ2-7
V: TRBV5-6
D: TRBD2
CDR3: CASYRLAGYYEQYF
DNA: TGTGCCAGCTACCGGCTAGCGGGATACTACGAGCAGTACTTC

size: NA
J: TRBJ1-3
V: TRBV3-1/TRBV3-2
D: NA
CDR3: CASSQDTSWFIGNTIYF
DNA: TGTGCCAGCAGCCAAGATACTTCGTGGTTTATTGGAAACACCATATATTTT

size: NA
J: TRBJ1-2
V: TRBV19
D: NA
CDR3: CASSIAAKNYGYTF
DNA: TGTGCCAGTAGTATAGCCGCGAAAAACTATGGCTACACCTTC

size: NA
J: TRBJ2-7
V: TRBV7-2
D: TRBD1
CDR3: CASTKGGQRYEQYF
DNA: TGTGCCAGCACCAAAGGGGGACAGAGGTACGAGCAGTACTTC

size: NA
J: TRBJ1-1
V: TRBV21-1
D: NA
CDR3: CASSKGPSMNTEAFF
DNA: TGTGCCAGCAGCAAAGGGCCCTCAATGAACACTGAAGCTTTCTTT

size: NA
J: TRBJ2-3
V: TRBV9
D: NA
CDR3: CASSVGASTRDTQYF
DNA: TGTGCCAGCAGCGTAGGGGCTTCAACTAGGGATACGCAGTATTTT

size: NA
J: TRBJ1-1
V: TRBV5-4
D: NA
CDR3: CASSLAMDLNTEAFF
DNA: TGTGCCAGCAGCTTGGCGATGGACTTGAACACTGAAGCTTTCTTT

size: NA
J: TRBJ1-1
V: TRBV6-2/TRBV6-3
D: NA
CDR3: CASSYSAAVEAFF
DNA: TGTGCCAGCAGTTACTCGGCGGCCGTAGAAGCTTTCTTT

size: NA
J: TRBJ2-7
V: TRBV28
D: NA
CDR3: CASSWYSLKTYEQYF
DNA: TGTGCCAGCAGTTGGTACAGTCTTAAAACCTACGAGCAGTACTTC

size: NA
J: TRBJ2-7
V: TRBV6-5
D: TRBD1
CDR3: CASNKQGSSSYEQYF
DNA: TGTGCCAGCAACAAACAGGGGTCGAGCTCCTACGAGCAGTACTTC

size: NA
J: TRBJ2-1
V: TRBV24-1
D: TRBD1
CDR3: CATSDPGTGRPHEQFF
DNA: TGTGCCACCAGTGATCCCGGGACAGGGCGGCCCCATGAGCAGTTCTTC

size: many
J: TRBJ1-3
V: TRBV5-1
D: NA
CDR3: CASSLEGSRSGNTIYF
DNA: TGCGCCAGCAGCTTGGAGGGGTCCCGCTCTGGAAACACCATATATTTT

size: NA
J: TRBJ2-1
V: TRBV18
D: TRBD1
CDR3: CASSHSDRAQPYNEQFF
DNA: TGTGCCAGCTCACACTCGGACAGGGCCCAACCTTACAATGAGCAGTTCTTC

size: once
J: TRBJ2-2
V: TRBV9
D: NA
CDR3: CASSGVTVQGGELFF
DNA: TGTGCCAGCAGCGGAGTGACAGTTCAGGGCGGGGAGCTGTTTTTT

size: NA
J: TRBJ2-7
V: TRBV2
D: NA
CDR3: CASSVEGYEQYF
DNA: TGTGCCAGCAGTGTAGAGGGTTACGAGCAGTACTTC

size: NA
J: TRBJ2-2
V: TRBV6-2/TRBV6-3
D: NA
CDR3: CASSFLGAAGELFF
DNA: TGTGCCAGCAGTTTCCTGGGGGCCGCCGGGGAGCTGTTTTTT

size: NA
J: TRBJ2-1
V: TRBV18
D: TRBD2
CDR3: CASSSRTSGRAQNEQFF
DNA: TGTGCCAGCTCATCCCGGACTAGCGGGAGGGCCCAAAATGAGCAGTTCTTC

size: NA
J: TRBJ1-1
V: TRBV11-1
D: NA
CDR3: CASSLRQRNTEAFF
DNA: TGTGCCAGCAGCTTGAGGCAGAGAAACACTGAAGCTTTCTTT

size: NA
J: TRBJ2-3
V: TRBV9
D: NA
CDR3: CASSVGRGASTDTQYF
DNA: TGTGCCAGCAGCGTAGGAAGAGGAGCCAGCACAGATACGCAGTATTTT

size: NA
J: TRBJ1-5
V: TRBV6-2/TRBV6-3
D: TRBD1
CDR3: CASSTTGGPQHF
DNA: TGTGCCAGCAGTACCACAGGGGGCCCCCAGCATTTT

size: NA
J: TRBJ2-1
V: TRBV4-1
D: TRBD2
CDR3: CASSQGTSGRYEQFF
DNA: TGCGCCAGCAGCCAAGGGACTAGCGGGAGGTATGAGCAGTTCTTC

size: NA
J: TRBJ2-7
V: TRBV5-4
D: NA
CDR3: CASSLAATEYEQYF
DNA: TGTGCCAGCAGCTTGGCCGCGACAGAGTACGAGCAGTACTTC

size: NA
J: TRBJ2-3
V: TRBV18
D: NA
CDR3: CASSPFLSGTDTQYF
DNA: TGTGCCAGCTCACCATTCCTATCGGGAACAGATACGCAGTATTTT

size: many
J: TRBJ2-3
V: TRBV7-3
D: NA
CDR3: CASSDTRDTQYF
DNA: TGTGCCAGCAGCGATACCAGAGATACGCAGTATTTT

size: once
J: TRBJ2-2
V: TRBV7-6
D: NA
CDR3: CASSLGARDLTGELFF
DNA: TGTGCCAGCAGCTTAGGGGCGCGGGACCTCACCGGGGAGCTGTTTTTT

size: NA
J: TRBJ1-6
V: TRBV30
D: TRBD1
CDR3: CAFRDRVNSPLHF
DNA: TGTGCCTTTCGGGACAGGGTGAATTCACCCCTCCACTTT

size: NA
J: TRBJ1-5
V: TRBV6-2/TRBV6-3
D: TRBD1
CDR3: CASSQIRDRDQPQHF
DNA: TGTGCCAGCAGCCAAATCCGGGACAGGGATCAGCCCCAGCATTTT

size: many
J: TRBJ2-7
V: TRBV4-1
D: TRBD2
CDR3: CASSHRGVGAGDSYEQYF
DNA: TGCGCCAGCAGCCACCGGGGGGTCGGAGCGGGAGACTCCTACGAGCAGTACTTC

size: NA
J: TRBJ2-5
V: TRBV9
D: NA
CDR3: CASSYPGTPQETQYF
DNA: TGTGCCAGCAGTTATCCAGGGACACCCCAAGAGACCCAGTACTTC